The rows below give T cell receptor beta chains drawn from one sample of a study of T cell responses to AZD1222 COVID-19 vaccine. TCRdb's copy holds only in-frame clones and misses some; the assay was immunoSEQ multiplex PCR. Of some 110,000 clones in the sample, 88% are singletons; the top ten hold 4.4%. Source: peripheral blood, taken on day 0 of AZD1222 vaccination. The receptors shown here come from an adult in good health. The CDR3 runs from the conserved cysteine through the conserved F or W. The D gene is left open where the match is weak. Expanded clones are given a class, and other clones once, few, many or no size at all.

D gene: NA; clone size: NA; V gene: TRBV24-1; J gene: TRBJ1-2; CDR3 protein: CATSLYGYTF; CDR3 DNA: TGTGCCACCTCCCTTTATGGCTACACCTTC
D gene: NA; clone size: NA; V gene: TRBV18; J gene: TRBJ1-1; CDR3 protein: CASSPRNPDSAEAFF; CDR3 DNA: TGTGCCAGCTCACCCAGAAACCCTGACAGTGCTGAAGCTTTCTTT
D gene: NA; clone size: NA; V gene: TRBV7-7; J gene: TRBJ2-7; CDR3 protein: CASSLAGGFEQYF; CDR3 DNA: TGTGCTAGCAGCTTAGCTGGGGGCTTCGAGCAGTACTTC
D gene: NA; clone size: NA; V gene: TRBV10-2; J gene: TRBJ2-1; CDR3 protein: CASTGSGSYNEQFF; CDR3 DNA: TGCGCCAGCACAGGCTCGGGCTCCTACAATGAGCAGTTCTTC
D gene: TRBD1; clone size: NA; V gene: TRBV3-1/TRBV3-2; J gene: TRBJ1-1; CDR3 protein: CASSQGSYPGQGNTEAFF; CDR3 DNA: TGTGCCAGCAGCCAAGGATCATATCCGGGACAGGGGAACACTGAAGCTTTCTTT
D gene: NA; clone size: NA; V gene: TRBV4-3; J gene: TRBJ1-2; CDR3 protein: CASSQGQGRDYGYTF; CDR3 DNA: TGCGCCAGCAGCCAAGGCCAGGGGCGAGACTATGGCTACACCTTC
D gene: NA; clone size: NA; V gene: TRBV18; J gene: TRBJ1-1; CDR3 protein: CASSPPGGMNTEAFF; CDR3 DNA: TGTGCCAGCTCACCCCCGGGAGGAATGAACACTGAAGCTTTCTTT
D gene: NA; clone size: NA; V gene: TRBV19; J gene: TRBJ1-1; CDR3 protein: CASLQGGGGSTEAFF; CDR3 DNA: TGTGCCAGCTTACAGGGAGGGGGGGGAAGCACTGAAGCTTTCTTT
D gene: TRBD2; clone size: once; V gene: TRBV24-1; J gene: TRBJ2-7; CDR3 protein: CATSDGGLDEQYF; CDR3 DNA: TGTGCCACCAGTGACGGGGGACTAGACGAGCAGTACTTC
D gene: NA; clone size: NA; V gene: TRBV28; J gene: TRBJ1-5; CDR3 protein: CASSPPTQGIGNQPQHF; CDR3 DNA: TGTGCCAGCAGCCCCCCCACGCAGGGGATTGGCAATCAGCCCCAGCATTTT
D gene: NA; clone size: once; V gene: TRBV18; J gene: TRBJ1-1; CDR3 protein: CASSPLRSGNTEAFF; CDR3 DNA: TGTGCCAGCTCACCACTCCGCTCGGGGAACACTGAAGCTTTCTTT
D gene: NA; clone size: NA; V gene: TRBV7-8; J gene: TRBJ2-7; CDR3 protein: CASSPRRFSSYEQYF; CDR3 DNA: TGTGCCAGCAGCCCCCGGCGGTTTAGCTCCTACGAGCAGTACTTC
D gene: NA; clone size: NA; V gene: TRBV2; J gene: TRBJ1-4; CDR3 protein: CASNRAPREKLFF; CDR3 DNA: TGTGCCAGCAACCGAGCCCCTCGGGAAAAACTGTTTTTT
D gene: NA; clone size: NA; V gene: TRBV10-3; J gene: TRBJ1-5; CDR3 protein: CAISEIHSNQPQHF; CDR3 DNA: TGTGCCATCAGTGAGATACATAGCAATCAGCCCCAGCATTTT
D gene: TRBD2; clone size: NA; V gene: TRBV19; J gene: TRBJ2-1; CDR3 protein: CASSPWRTSGGEEQFF; CDR3 DNA: TGTGCCAGTAGTCCCTGGAGGACTAGCGGGGGGGAAGAGCAGTTCTTC
D gene: NA; clone size: NA; V gene: TRBV5-5; J gene: TRBJ1-2; CDR3 protein: CASSLEVHSYGYTF; CDR3 DNA: TGTGCCAGCAGCTTGGAGGTACACTCCTATGGCTACACCTTC
D gene: NA; clone size: once; V gene: TRBV24-1; J gene: TRBJ1-2; CDR3 protein: CATSKGTNYGYTF; CDR3 DNA: TGTGCCACCAGTAAGGGGACTAACTATGGCTACACCTTC
D gene: NA; clone size: NA; V gene: TRBV6-5; J gene: TRBJ1-1; CDR3 protein: CAITGQLNTEAFF; CDR3 DNA: TGTGCCATTACCGGACAGCTGAACACTGAAGCTTTCTTT
D gene: NA; clone size: NA; V gene: TRBV9; J gene: TRBJ2-3; CDR3 protein: CASSLYGRGTDTQYF; CDR3 DNA: TGTGCCAGCAGCCTGTACGGCAGGGGCACAGATACGCAGTATTTT
D gene: TRBD2; clone size: NA; V gene: TRBV28; J gene: TRBJ2-7; CDR3 protein: CASSLSTSGTHEQYF; CDR3 DNA: TGTGCCAGCAGTTTATCGACTAGCGGGACCCACGAGCAGTACTTC
D gene: TRBD1; clone size: NA; V gene: TRBV29-1; J gene: TRBJ1-1; CDR3 protein: CSVGTGGNTEAFF; CDR3 DNA: TGCAGCGTTGGGACAGGGGGGAACACTGAAGCTTTCTTT
D gene: NA; clone size: NA; V gene: TRBV19; J gene: TRBJ1-5; CDR3 protein: CASRGVGSYSNQPQHF; CDR3 DNA: TGTGCCAGTAGGGGGGTGGGGTCCTATAGCAATCAGCCCCAGCATTTT
D gene: NA; clone size: NA; V gene: TRBV18; J gene: TRBJ2-5; CDR3 protein: CASSPFETQYF; CDR3 DNA: TGTGCCAGCTCACCTTTTGAGACCCAGTACTTC
D gene: TRBD1; clone size: NA; V gene: TRBV5-5; J gene: TRBJ2-2; CDR3 protein: CASSSGTDTGELFF; CDR3 DNA: TGTGCCAGCAGCTCCGGGACAGACACCGGGGAGCTGTTTTTT
D gene: TRBD1; clone size: NA; V gene: TRBV7-9; J gene: TRBJ1-5; CDR3 protein: CASSFGTGGGQPQHF; CDR3 DNA: TGTGCCAGCAGCTTCGGGACAGGGGGCGGACAGCCCCAGCATTTT
D gene: TRBD2; clone size: NA; V gene: TRBV29-1; J gene: TRBJ2-7; CDR3 protein: CSVGTSGETYEQYF; CDR3 DNA: TGCAGCGTTGGAACTAGCGGGGAAACCTACGAGCAGTACTTC
D gene: NA; clone size: NA; V gene: TRBV7-2; J gene: TRBJ1-5; CDR3 protein: CASSLVGLGNQPQHF; CDR3 DNA: TGTGCCAGCAGCTTAGTGGGGTTAGGCAATCAGCCCCAGCATTTT
D gene: NA; clone size: NA; V gene: TRBV3-1/TRBV3-2; J gene: TRBJ2-3; CDR3 protein: CASSPTGASTDTQYF; CDR3 DNA: TGTGCCAGCAGCCCCACCGGGGCTAGCACAGATACGCAGTATTTT
D gene: NA; clone size: NA; V gene: TRBV28; J gene: TRBJ1-1; CDR3 protein: CASSFVGRGNTEAFF; CDR3 DNA: TGTGCCAGCAGTTTCGTCGGCAGGGGAAACACTGAAGCTTTCTTT
D gene: NA; clone size: NA; V gene: TRBV19; J gene: TRBJ1-6; CDR3 protein: CASSIGGDSPLHF; CDR3 DNA: TGTGCCAGTAGTATAGGGGGGGATTCACCCCTCCACTTT
D gene: NA; clone size: once; V gene: TRBV13; J gene: TRBJ1-2; CDR3 protein: CASSRGTPVLFYGYTF; CDR3 DNA: TGTGCCAGCAGCCGCGGGACACCCGTACTATTCTATGGCTACACCTTC
D gene: NA; clone size: NA; V gene: TRBV3-1/TRBV3-2; J gene: TRBJ1-3; CDR3 protein: CASSPSAGNTIYF; CDR3 DNA: TGTGCCAGCAGCCCCTCAGCTGGAAACACCATATATTTT
D gene: TRBD1; clone size: NA; V gene: TRBV15; J gene: TRBJ2-1; CDR3 protein: CATSRGTGGYNEQFF; CDR3 DNA: TGTGCCACCAGCAGAGGGACAGGGGGCTACAATGAGCAGTTCTTC
D gene: NA; clone size: NA; V gene: TRBV30; J gene: TRBJ1-2; CDR3 protein: CAWSAGTGGYTF; CDR3 DNA: TGTGCCTGGAGTGCAGGGACGGGCGGCTACACCTTC